The 27 T cell receptor beta chains presented below share a single source sample, sequenced in a study of OX40 agonist ivuxolimab in advanced cancers. Clones were read by immunoSEQ multiplex PCR, and TCRdb kept only the in-frame ones, dropping some. The top ten hold 2% to 2.5% of the sample, which has roughly 59,000 clones, 84% seen once. The material was CD4+ or CD8+ T cells sorted from blood, obtained in a trial of the OX40 agonist ivuxolimab. The source is an adult with an advanced solid tumor such as melanoma, head and neck, liver or kidney cancer.

This chain joins TRBV9 and TRBJ1-3; no clear D. Trimming took 0 bases from V and 0 from J, leaving 7 bases between them. Germline CDR1 reads SGDLS; CDR2 reads YYNGEE. This CDR3 has 15 amino acids. Written as DNA, the CDR3 is TGTGCCAGCAGCGTAGGTGGGGTCTCTGGAAACACCATATATTTT. Protein: CASSVGGVSGNTIYF.

The V call is TRBV7-3, the J call TRBJ2-3; the match to TRBD1 covers 7 bases. Germline CDR1 and CDR2: SGHTA and FQGTGA. This CDR3 contains 12 residues. The junction had 4 bases not matched to a gene; V was cut back by 4 bases and J by 9 bases. DNA of the CDR3: TGTGCCAGCAGCTCTCAGGGGGAAACGCAGTATTTT. Its protein is CASSSQGETQYF.

This sequence joins TRBV5-1 and TRBJ1-4; 7 bases align to TRBD1. Germline CDR1 and CDR2: SGHRS and YFSETQ. The CDR3 has 15 residues. V lost 3 bases to trimming and J lost 5 bases; unmatched junction nucleotides: 7. CDR3 DNA sequence: TGCGCCAGCAGCTACTCCCGGGACAGCAATGAAAAACTGTTTTTT. This sequence encodes CASSYSRDSNEKLFF.

This chain uses TRBV12-2 with TRBJ1-4. TRBV12-2 counts as a pseudogene. The CDR3 sequence is 16 residues long. CDR3 in DNA: TGTGCAAGTCGCTTAGACTGGGGAATGGGGAGGGAAAAACTGTTTTTT. Protein product: CASRLDWGMGREKLFF.

The chain carries TRBV5-4 and TRBJ2-7; a possible D gene is TRBD1 (6 bases). The CDR3 has 16 residues. V was trimmed by 0 bases and J by 5 bases, leaving 18 bases between them. The germline CDR1 and CDR2 sequences are SGHNT and YYREEE (reference sequence). Here the CDR3 DNA reads TGTGCCAGCAGCTTGGACCTGGTGGCAGGGGTAGACGAGCAGTACTTC. This encodes CASSLDLVAGVDEQYF.

The chain has TRBV28 and TRBJ1-2, with 11 bases matching TRBD1. CDR3 length: 14 amino acids. V dropped 6 bases and J dropped 2; count of bases not matched to a gene: 2. Looked up from germline, CDR1 is MDHEN and CDR2 is SYDVKM. In nucleotides, the CDR3 is TGTGCCAGCAGGGGACAGGGGGGAAACTATGGCTACACCTTC. This gives the protein CASRGQGGNYGYTF.

This clone appeared once. This chain uses TRBV21-1 with TRBJ2-3; the table calls TRBD1, which could not be checked here. TRBV21-1 is shown as a pseudogene. This CDR3 comprises 17 residues. CDR3 sequence: CASSKAETPLGTDTQYF. Written as DNA, the CDR3 is TGTGCCAGCAGCAAAGCTGAGACACCCCTCGGCACAGATACGCAGTATTTT.

The genes are TRBV6-5 and TRBJ2-5, with D perhaps TRBD1 or TRBD2 (6 bases each). The germline V gene has CDR1 MNHEY and CDR2 SVGAGI. This CDR3 contains 15 residues. Trimming left V 8 bases short and J 5 bases short, with 21 bases between. DNA for the CDR3: TGTGCCAGCGCTAGGGGGGTACAGGGCCCCGAGACCCAGTACTTC. The encoded protein is CASARGVQGPETQYF.

This chain's CDR3 is CASSLNARTGLNTGELFF. The CDR3 region has the DNA TGTGCCAGCAGCTTAAATGCCCGGACAGGGCTGAACACCGGGGAGCTGTTTTTT. V and J are TRBV7-8 and TRBJ2-2, with TRBD1 identical over 8 bases. The V gene's germline CDR1 is SGHVS and CDR2 FQNEAQ. J gave up 1 base and V 2 bases, and 9 bases lay outside the gene matches. This CDR3 is built from 18 residues.

The J gene is TRBJ2-7, the V gene TRBV30; TRBD1 matches 7 bases. Germline CDR1 reads GTSNPN; CDR2 reads SVGIG (reference sequence). V lost 4 bases and J lost 6; bases outside the gene matches: 12. The CDR3 contains 14 residues. DNA of the CDR3: TGTGCCTGGATTTCTAAACAGGGGTCTAGCGAGCAGTACTTC. It encodes CAWISKQGSSEQYF.

The genes are TRBV6-4 and TRBJ2-3; D uncertain. Trimming shortened V by 5 bases and J by 9 bases, and 15 bases separated the two germline ends. This CDR3 spans 13 amino acids. CDR1 and CDR2 (germline): MRHNA, SNTAGT. CDR3 DNA sequence: TGTGCCAGCAGTTCCCGGGCACCGGGCACGCAGTATTTT. This translates into CASSSRAPGTQYF.

Only a few counts were recorded for this clone. This rearrangement joins TRBV30 to TRBJ1-5; tentatively, D is TRBD1 (6 bases). Trimming left V 4 bases short and J 4 bases short, with 14 bases between. CDR1 and CDR2 from the germline V gene are GTSNPN and SVGIG (reference sequence). This CDR3 is built from 14 residues. CDR3 protein: CAWNLKGGNQPQHF. In DNA, the CDR3 is TGTGCCTGGAACCTAAAGGGGGGAAATCAGCCCCAGCATTTT.

The gene calls are TRBV6-4 and TRBJ1-6; no firm D call. V lost 3 bases and J 5 bases, leaving 5 bases between the germline ends. The CDR3 extends over 13 amino acids. Germline CDR1 reads MRHNA; CDR2 reads SNTAGT. In DNA form, the CDR3 reads TGTGCCAGCAGTGAACACCATAATTCACCCCTCCACTTT. Amino acid sequence: CASSEHHNSPLHF.

V is TRBV2 and J is TRBJ2-5; D tentatively reads TRBD1 or TRBD2 (5 bases each). The CDR3 has 13 residues. Germline V lookup: CDR1 SNHLY, CDR2 FYNNEI. Trimming stripped 7 bases from V and 4 bases from J, with 13 bases between. In DNA, the CDR3 is TGTGCCAGCAAGAGGGGAAGGGGAGAGACCCAGTACTTC. Translated, it gives CASKRGRGETQYF. The full variable domain, rest sourced from reference TRBV2 and TRBJ2-5, is EPEVTQTPSHQVTQMGQEVILRCVPISNHLYFYWYRQILGQKVEFLVSFYNNEISEKSEIFDDQFSVERPDGSNFTLKIRSTKLEDSAMYFCASKRGRGETQYFGPGTRLLVL.

The chain couples TRBV5-1 to TRBJ1-2; the match to TRBD1 covers 9 bases. This CDR3 spans 14 amino acids. In germline, CDR1 is SGHRS, CDR2 YFSETQ. V trimming: 0 bases; J trimming: 6 bases; junction bases outside the gene matches: 3. The CDR3: CASSLGGQGNGYTF. The CDR3 bases are TGCGCCAGCAGCTTGGGTGGACAGGGGAATGGCTACACCTTC.

The chain joins TRBV7-2 to TRBJ2-1, with 13 nucleotides matching TRBD2. Looked up from germline, CDR1 is SGHTA and CDR2 is FQGNSA. The CDR3 extends over 18 amino acids. V was clipped by 5 bases and J by 7 bases; unmatched bases: 14. The CDR3 DNA reads as TGTGCCAGCAGCAAGGCCCCCTTACTAGCGGGAGGGGCAAATGAGCAGTTCTTC. This encodes CASSKAPLLAGGANEQFF.

The chain joins TRBV25-1 to TRBJ1-2, with D possibly matching TRBD1 (5 bases). V was shortened by 2 bases and J by 7 bases, with 8 bases between the two germline ends. Germline assignment: CDR1 MGHDK and CDR2 SYGVNS. The CDR3 loop spans 12 amino acids. The CDR3 loop is CASSEGRGGYTF. CDR3 nucleotides: TGTGCCAGCAGTGAAGGGAGGGGTGGCTACACCTTC.

In this sample, this clone turned up once. CDR3 protein: CASRSTAILGYTF. The CDR3, as DNA: TGTGCCAGCAGATCGACAGCTATCCTGGGCTACACCTTC. The V gene is TRBV6-5, the J gene TRBJ1-2; tentative D call: TRBD1 (5 bases). This CDR3 is built from 13 residues. Germline CDR1 and CDR2: MNHEY and SVGAGI. V lost 6 bases, J lost 8 bases, and 16 bases lay in between.

The chain employs TRBV7-2 and TRBJ1-2; 7 nucleotides line up with TRBD1. Germline V lookup: CDR1 SGHTA, CDR2 FQGNSA. V lost 2 bases to trimming and J lost 3 bases; unmatched junction nucleotides: 9. CDR3 length: 16 amino acids. This CDR3 is CASSLKDRRGYYGYTF. The DNA for the CDR3 is TGTGCCAGCAGCTTAAAGGACAGGCGAGGGTACTATGGCTACACCTTC.

The J gene is TRBJ2-3, the V gene TRBV5-1; 9 nucleotides match TRBD1. V gave up 3 bases and J gave up 0 bases; unmatched junction bases: 2. This CDR3 has 15 amino acids. Germline-derived CDR1 and CDR2 are SGHRS and YFSETQ. The CDR3 DNA reads TGCGCCAGCAGCTCCGGACAGGGGAGCACAGATACGCAGTATTTT. Amino acids: CASSSGQGSTDTQYF. Full variable domain (outside the CDR3, taken from reference TRBV5-1 and TRBJ2-3): KAGVTQTPRYLIKTRGQQVTLSCSPISGHRSVSWYQQTPGQGLQFLFEYFSETQRNKGNFPGRFSGRQFSNSRSEMNVSTLELGDSALYLCASSSGQGSTDTQYFGPGTRLTVL.

The chain combines TRBV30 with TRBJ2-7, with D tentatively TRBD1 (6 bases). The CDR3 has 13 residues. CDR1 and CDR2 from the germline V gene are GTSNPN and SVGIG (reference sequence). Trimming took 4 bases from V and 2 from J, leaving 12 bases between them. The CDR3 bases are TGTGCCTGGAACCGGGACACCGCCTACGAGCAGTACTTC. Its protein product is CAWNRDTAYEQYF.

The chain combines TRBV5-8 with TRBJ2-7; maybe TRBD1 (6 bases). V lost 3 bases, J lost 6 bases, and 13 bases lay in between. The CDR3 totals 13 residues. CDR1 SGHTS and CDR2 YDEGEE come from the germline V gene. CDR3 in amino acids: CASSSFTGREQYF. CDR3 nucleotides: TGTGCCAGCAGCTCTTTCACAGGGCGCGAGCAGTACTTC.

The gene calls are TRBV19 and TRBJ1-5, with D uncertain. This CDR3 is built from 12 residues. Germline lookup yields CDR1 LNHDA and CDR2 SQIVND (reference sequence). V dropped 4 bases and J dropped 9 bases, with 10 bases sitting between them. The CDR3 nucleotides are TGTGCCAGTAGTAGGGGTCTGGGGCCCCAGCATTTT. This gives the protein CASSRGLGPQHF.

This clone was observed once. The J gene is TRBJ1-1, the V gene TRBV18; 10 bases are a match to TRBD1. The V gene end was trimmed by 3 bases and the J gene end by 10 bases; junction bases not matched to a gene: 17. Germline values: CDR1 KGHSH, CDR2 LQKENI. The CDR3 is made up of 17 amino acids. The CDR3 loop is CASSPVAGTGEKVGAFF. CDR3 coding DNA: TGTGCCAGCTCACCGGTGGCGGGGACAGGGGAGAAAGTAGGAGCTTTCTTT.

The rearrangement uses TRBV5-8 and TRBJ1-5, with D possibly matching TRBD1 (5 bases). V was cut by 4 bases and J by 1 base, with 6 bases left in between. The germline V gene has CDR1 SGHTS and CDR2 YDEGEE. The length of the CDR3 is 13 residues. The DNA of the CDR3 is TGTGCCAGCAGCCGGGACAGCAATCAGCCCCAGCATTTT. Translating it yields CASSRDSNQPQHF. The full variable domain, its missing parts supplied by reference TRBV5-8 and TRBJ1-5, is EAGVTQSPTHLIKTRGQQATLRCSPISGHTSVYWYQQALGLGLQFLLWYDEGEERNRGNFPPRFSGRQFPNYSSELNVNALELEDSALYLCASSRDSNQPQHFGDGTRLSIL.

CDR3 sequence: CASSLGGQNNSPLHF. In DNA form, the CDR3 reads TGTGCCAGCAGCTTAGGGGGACAGAATAATTCACCCCTCCACTTT. The chain combines TRBV11-2 with TRBJ1-6; 7 positions agree with TRBD1. The CDR3 has 15 amino acids. Trimming cost V 1 base and J 5 bases; bases outside gene matches: 2. Germline V lookup: CDR1 SGHAT, CDR2 FQNNGV. Complete variable domain (other parts from reference TRBV11-2 and TRBJ1-6): EAGVAQSPRYKIIEKRQSVAFWCNPISGHATLYWYQQILGQGPKLLIQFQNNGVVDDSQLPKDRFSAERLKGVDSTLKIQPAKLEDSAVYLCASSLGGQNNSPLHFGNGTRLTVT.

To note about this clone: This CDR3 is also generated by other DNA sequences in the sample. V is TRBV5-4 and J is TRBJ2-3; perhaps D is TRBD1 or TRBD2 (5 bases each). Deletions cut 1 base from V and 0 bases from J, with 6 bases between. This CDR3 region has 14 residues. Germline V gives CDR1 SGHNT, CDR2 YYREEE (reference sequence). CDR3 DNA sequence: TGTGCCAGCAGCTTGCGGGACAGCACAGATACGCAGTATTTT. This codes for CASSLRDSTDTQYF.